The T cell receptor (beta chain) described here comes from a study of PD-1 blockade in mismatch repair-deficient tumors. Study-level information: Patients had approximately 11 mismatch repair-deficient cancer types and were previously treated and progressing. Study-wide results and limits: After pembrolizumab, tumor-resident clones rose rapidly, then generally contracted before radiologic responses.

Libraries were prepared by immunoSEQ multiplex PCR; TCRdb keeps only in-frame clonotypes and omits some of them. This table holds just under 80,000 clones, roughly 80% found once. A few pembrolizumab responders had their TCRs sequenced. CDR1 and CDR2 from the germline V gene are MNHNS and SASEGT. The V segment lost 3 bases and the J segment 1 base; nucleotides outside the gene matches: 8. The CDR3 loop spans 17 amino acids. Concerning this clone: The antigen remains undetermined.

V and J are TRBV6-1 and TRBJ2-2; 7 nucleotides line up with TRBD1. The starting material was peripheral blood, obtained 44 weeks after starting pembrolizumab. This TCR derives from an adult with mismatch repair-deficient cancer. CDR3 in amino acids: CASSETRTGLNTGELFF. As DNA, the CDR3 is TGTGCCAGCAGTGAGACGAGGACAGGCTTGAACACCGGGGAGCTGTTTTTT.